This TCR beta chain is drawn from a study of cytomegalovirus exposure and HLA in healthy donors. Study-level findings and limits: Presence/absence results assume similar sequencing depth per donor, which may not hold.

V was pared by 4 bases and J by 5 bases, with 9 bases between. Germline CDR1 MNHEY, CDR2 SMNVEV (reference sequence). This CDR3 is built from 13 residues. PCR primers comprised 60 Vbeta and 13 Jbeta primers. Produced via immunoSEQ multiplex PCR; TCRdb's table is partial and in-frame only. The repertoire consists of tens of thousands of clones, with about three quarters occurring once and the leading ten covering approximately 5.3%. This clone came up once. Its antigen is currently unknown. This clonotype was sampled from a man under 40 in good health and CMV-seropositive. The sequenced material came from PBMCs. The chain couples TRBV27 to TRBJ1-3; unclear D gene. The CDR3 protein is CASSSPGRNTIYF. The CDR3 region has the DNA TGTGCCAGCAGTTCCCCCGGGAGAAACACCATATATTTT.